The entry below describes one TCR beta chain. Recruits, aged about 18 to 95 years, lived in 25 or so US areas. In the original analysis: The assay estimated nucleated cells by amplifying reference gene primers. Here immunoSEQ multiplex PCR was the method, and the copy in TCRdb shows in-frame clones only, minus some. The V and J calls and clone size come from that table; D and trimming were worked out from the DNA. The sample includes about 310,000 clones, about 89% of them seen just once. This sample is part of a study of blood T cell repertoires in COVID-19. Study-level background: PBMCs, B-cell-depleted T cells, or T cells provided the cDNA or gDNA that made up the material.

CDR3 length: 12 residues. The V and J ends lost 4 bases and 7 bases respectively, with 8 bases between them. Germline V gene sequence: CDR1 MGHRA, CDR2 YSYEKL. The rearrangement joins TRBV4-1 to TRBJ2-1, with D perhaps matching TRBD1 (5 bases). The specimen sequenced was PBMCs or T cells enriched from blood (not recorded which). The receptor was isolated from a woman in her forties who had recovered from COVID-19. The CDR3 nucleotides read TGCGCCAGCAGCCGTGCAGGGAATGAGCAGTTCTTC. Amino acids: CASSRAGNEQFF.